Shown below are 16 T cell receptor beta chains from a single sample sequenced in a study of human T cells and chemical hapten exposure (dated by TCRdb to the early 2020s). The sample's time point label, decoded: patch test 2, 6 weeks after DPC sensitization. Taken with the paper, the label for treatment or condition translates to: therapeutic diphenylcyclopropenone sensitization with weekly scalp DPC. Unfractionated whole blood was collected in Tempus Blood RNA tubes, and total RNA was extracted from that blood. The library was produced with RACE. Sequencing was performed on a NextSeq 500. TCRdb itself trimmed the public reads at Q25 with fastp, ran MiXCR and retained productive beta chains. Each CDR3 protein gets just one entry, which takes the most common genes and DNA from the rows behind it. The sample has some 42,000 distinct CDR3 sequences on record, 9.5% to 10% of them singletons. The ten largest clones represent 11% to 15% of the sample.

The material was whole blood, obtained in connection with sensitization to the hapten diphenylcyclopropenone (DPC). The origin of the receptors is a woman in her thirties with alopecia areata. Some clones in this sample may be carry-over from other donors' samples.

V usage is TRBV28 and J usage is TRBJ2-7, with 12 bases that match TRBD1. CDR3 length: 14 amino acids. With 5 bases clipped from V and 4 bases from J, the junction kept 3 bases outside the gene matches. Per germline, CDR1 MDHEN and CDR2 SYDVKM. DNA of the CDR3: TGTGCCAGCAGTGAGGGACAGGGGGCGTACGAGCAGTACTTC. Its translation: CASSEGQGAYEQYF.

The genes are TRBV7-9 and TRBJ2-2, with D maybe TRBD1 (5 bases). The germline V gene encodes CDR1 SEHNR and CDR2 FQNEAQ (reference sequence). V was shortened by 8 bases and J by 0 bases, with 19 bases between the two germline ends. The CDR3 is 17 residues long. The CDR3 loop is CASGVRQLYANTGELFF. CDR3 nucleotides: TGTGCCAGCGGCGTTAGACAGCTTTACGCGAACACCGGGGAGCTGTTTTTT.

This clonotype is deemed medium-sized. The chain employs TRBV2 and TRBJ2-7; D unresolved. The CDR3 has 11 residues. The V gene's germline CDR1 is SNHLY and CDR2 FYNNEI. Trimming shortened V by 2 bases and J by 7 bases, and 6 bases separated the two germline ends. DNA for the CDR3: TGTGCCAGCAGTGAAATTGGTGAGCAGTACTTC. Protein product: CASSEIGEQYF.

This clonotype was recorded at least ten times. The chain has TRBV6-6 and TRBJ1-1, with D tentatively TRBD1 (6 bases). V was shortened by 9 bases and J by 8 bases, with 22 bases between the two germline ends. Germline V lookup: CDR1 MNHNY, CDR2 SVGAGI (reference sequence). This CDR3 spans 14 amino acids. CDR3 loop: CASSLQGLHAEAFF. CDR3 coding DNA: TGTGCCAGTAGCCTACAGGGTCTTCACGCCGAAGCTTTCTTT.

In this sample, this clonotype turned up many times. The CDR3 protein is CASSRDIVAKNIQYF. Here the CDR3 DNA reads TGTGCCAGCAGTCGGGACATTGTAGCCAAAAACATTCAGTACTTC. The chain uses TRBV27 and TRBJ2-4; D might be TRBD1 (6 bases). The CDR3 consists of 15 residues. Germline assignment: CDR1 MNHEY and CDR2 SMNVEV (reference sequence). Trimming took 5 bases from V and 0 from J, leaving 11 bases between them.

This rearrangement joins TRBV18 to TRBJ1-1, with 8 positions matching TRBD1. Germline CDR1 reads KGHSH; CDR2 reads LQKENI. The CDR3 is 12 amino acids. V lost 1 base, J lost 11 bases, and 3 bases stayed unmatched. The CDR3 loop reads CASSPQDREAFF. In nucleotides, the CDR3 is TGTGCCAGCTCACCACAGGACAGGGAGGCTTTCTTT.

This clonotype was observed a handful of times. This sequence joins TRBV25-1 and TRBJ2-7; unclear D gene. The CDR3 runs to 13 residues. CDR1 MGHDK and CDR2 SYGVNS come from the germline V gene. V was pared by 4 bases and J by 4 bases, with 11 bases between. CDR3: CASSGTPLYEQYF. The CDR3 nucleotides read TGTGCCAGCAGTGGCACCCCTCTTTACGAGCAGTACTTC.

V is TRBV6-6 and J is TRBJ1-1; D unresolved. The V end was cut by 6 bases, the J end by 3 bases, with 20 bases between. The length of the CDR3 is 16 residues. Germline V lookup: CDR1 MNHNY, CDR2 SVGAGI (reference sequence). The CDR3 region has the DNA TGTGCCAGCAGGGTCGCCTTGGAGGGCCAGCACACTGAAGCTTTCTTT. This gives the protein CASRVALEGQHTEAFF.

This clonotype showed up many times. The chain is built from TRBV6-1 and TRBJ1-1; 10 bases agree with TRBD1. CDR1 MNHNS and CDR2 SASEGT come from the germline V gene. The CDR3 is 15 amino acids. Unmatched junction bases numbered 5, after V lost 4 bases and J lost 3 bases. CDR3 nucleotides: TGTGCCAGCAGTGGACCGGGACAGGGGCACACTGAAGCTTTCTTT. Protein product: CASSGPGQGHTEAFF.

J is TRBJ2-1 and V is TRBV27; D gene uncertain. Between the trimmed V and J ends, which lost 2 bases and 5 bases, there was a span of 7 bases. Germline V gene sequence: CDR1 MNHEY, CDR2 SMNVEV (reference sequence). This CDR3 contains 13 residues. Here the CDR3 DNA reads TGTGCCAGCAGTTTACGCGCAAACAATGAGCAGTTCTTC. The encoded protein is CASSLRANNEQFF.

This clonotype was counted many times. The CDR3 sequence is CASSLVFYGTAVNTEAFF. The CDR3 nucleotides are TGTGCCAGCAGCTTAGTCTTTTACGGGACGGCTGTGAACACTGAAGCTTTCTTT. The rearrangement links TRBV7-8 to TRBJ1-1, with D possibly being TRBD1 (5 bases). In germline, CDR1 is SGHVS, CDR2 FQNEAQ. The ends were cut back, 1 base at V and 0 bases at J, with 18 bases in the middle. The CDR3 totals 18 residues.

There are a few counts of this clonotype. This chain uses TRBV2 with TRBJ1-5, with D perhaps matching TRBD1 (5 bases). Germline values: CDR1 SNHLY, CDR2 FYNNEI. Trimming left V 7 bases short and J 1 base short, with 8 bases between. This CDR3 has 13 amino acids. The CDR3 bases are TGTGCCAGCATGTGGGACAGCAATCAGCCCCAGCATTTT. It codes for CASMWDSNQPQHF. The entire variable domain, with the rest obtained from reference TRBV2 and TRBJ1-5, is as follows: EPEVTQTPSHQVTQMGQEVILRCVPISNHLYFYWYRQILGQKVEFLVSFYNNEISEKSEIFDDQFSVERPDGSNFTLKIRSTKLEDSAMYFCASMWDSNQPQHFGDGTRLSIL.

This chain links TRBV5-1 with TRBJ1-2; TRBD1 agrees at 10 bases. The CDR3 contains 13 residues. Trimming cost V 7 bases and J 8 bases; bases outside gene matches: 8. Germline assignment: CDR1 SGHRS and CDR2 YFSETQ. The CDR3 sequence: CASGDRGQGGYTF. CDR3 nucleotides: TGCGCCAGCGGTGACAGGGGGCAAGGAGGCTACACCTTC.

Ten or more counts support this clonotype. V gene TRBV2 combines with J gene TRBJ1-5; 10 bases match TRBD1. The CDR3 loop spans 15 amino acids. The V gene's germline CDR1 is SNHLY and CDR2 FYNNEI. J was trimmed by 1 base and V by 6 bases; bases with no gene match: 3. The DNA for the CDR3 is TGTGCCAGCAGGGGGGGACAGGGGAGCAATCAGCCCCAGCATTTT. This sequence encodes CASRGGQGSNQPQHF.

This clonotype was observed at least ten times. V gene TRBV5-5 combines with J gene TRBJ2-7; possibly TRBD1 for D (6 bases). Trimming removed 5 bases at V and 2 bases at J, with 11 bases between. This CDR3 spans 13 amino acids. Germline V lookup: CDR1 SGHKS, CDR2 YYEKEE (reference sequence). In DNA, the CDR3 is TGTGCCAGCAGTAGGACAGCCACCTACGAGCAGTACTTC. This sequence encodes CASSRTATYEQYF.

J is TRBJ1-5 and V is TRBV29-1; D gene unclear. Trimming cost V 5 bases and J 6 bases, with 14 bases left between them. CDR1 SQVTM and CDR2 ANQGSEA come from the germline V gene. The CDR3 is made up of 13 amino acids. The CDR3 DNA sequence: TGCAGCGTTACAGCTACCGGTGGTCAGCCCCAGCATTTT. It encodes CSVTATGGQPQHF.